These T cell receptor beta chains were read from a single sample in a study of OX40 agonist ivuxolimab in advanced cancers. The repertoire was sequenced with immunoSEQ multiplex PCR; TCRdb's copy has only in-frame clones and lacks some. The profile shows about 94,000 clones, around 87% of them singletons. The sample in question was CD4+ or CD8+ T cells sorted from blood, obtained in a trial of the OX40 agonist ivuxolimab. The receptors stem from an adult with an advanced solid tumor such as melanoma, head and neck, liver or kidney cancer. Each CDR3 is given with its conserved first and last residue. A D gene is named only where the DNA matches it firmly. The size entry is marked missing in some rows and otherwise reads once, few, many or a size class.

j_gene | d_gene | v_gene | abundance | CDR3nt | CDR3aa
TRBJ2-3 | - | TRBV19 | - | TGTGCCAGTAGTAACCCGGCGGGGACGAGCAGGGATACGCAGTATTTT | CASSNPAGTSRDTQYF
TRBJ1-1 | - | TRBV19 | - | TGTGCCAGTAGTATGCGGGGGGTGGGCACTGAAGCTTTCTTT | CASSMRGVGTEAFF
TRBJ2-5 | - | TRBV5-4 | once | TGTGCCAGCAGGGACGCGGGGGCTGACCAAGAGACCCAGTACTTC | CASRDAGADQETQYF
TRBJ2-7 | TRBD2 | TRBV7-9 | - | TGTGCCAGCAGCTTAGCCTCTCGGGGGGGCGAGCAGTACTTC | CASSLASRGGEQYF
TRBJ1-4 | - | TRBV2 | - | TGTGCCAGCAGTGGCCTCTGGCAGCGTAATGAAAAACTGTTTTTT | CASSGLWQRNEKLFF
TRBJ2-2 | TRBD2 | TRBV4-2 | - | TGTGCCAGCAGCCAAGAAGCGGGGGCCCTGAACACCGGGGAGCTGTTTTTT | CASSQEAGALNTGELFF
TRBJ1-3 | TRBD1 | TRBV5-1 | - | TGCGCCAGCACACCGGCCCCCGACAGGGGAACTGGAAACACCATATATTTT | CASTPAPDRGTGNTIYF
TRBJ1-2 | - | TRBV18 | - | TGTGCCAGCTCCCCAACAGGCGGGGGCTACACCTTC | CASSPTGGGYTF
TRBJ1-1 | - | TRBV6-4 | - | TGTGCCAGCAGTGACCGGAGGGGCACTGAAGCTTTCTTT | CASSDRRGTEAFF
TRBJ1-1 | TRBD1 | TRBV2 | - | TGTGCCAGCCGTCGGACAGGGTTTAACACTGAAGCTTTCTTT | CASRRTGFNTEAFF